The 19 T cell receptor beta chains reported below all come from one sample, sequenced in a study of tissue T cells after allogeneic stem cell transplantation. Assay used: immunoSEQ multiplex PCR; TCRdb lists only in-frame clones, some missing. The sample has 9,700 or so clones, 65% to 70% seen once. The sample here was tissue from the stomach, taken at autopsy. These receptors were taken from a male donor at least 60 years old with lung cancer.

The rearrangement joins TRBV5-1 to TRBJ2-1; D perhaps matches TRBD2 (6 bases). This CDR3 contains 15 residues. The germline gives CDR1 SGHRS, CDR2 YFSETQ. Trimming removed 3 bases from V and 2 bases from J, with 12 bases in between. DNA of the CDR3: TGCGCCAGCAGCTCGAGACTAGATACCTACAATGAGCAGTTCTTC. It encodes CASSSRLDTYNEQFF. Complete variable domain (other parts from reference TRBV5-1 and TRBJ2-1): KAGVTQTPRYLIKTRGQQVTLSCSPISGHRSVSWYQQTPGQGLQFLFEYFSETQRNKGNFPGRFSGRQFSNSRSEMNVSTLELGDSALYLCASSSRLDTYNEQFFGPGTRLTVL.

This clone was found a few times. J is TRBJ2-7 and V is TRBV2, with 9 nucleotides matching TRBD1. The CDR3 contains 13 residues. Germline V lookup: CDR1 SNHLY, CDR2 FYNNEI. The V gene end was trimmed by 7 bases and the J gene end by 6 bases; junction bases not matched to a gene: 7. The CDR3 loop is CASTRTGEGEQYF. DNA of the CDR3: TGTGCCAGCACCCGGACAGGGGAAGGCGAGCAGTACTTC.

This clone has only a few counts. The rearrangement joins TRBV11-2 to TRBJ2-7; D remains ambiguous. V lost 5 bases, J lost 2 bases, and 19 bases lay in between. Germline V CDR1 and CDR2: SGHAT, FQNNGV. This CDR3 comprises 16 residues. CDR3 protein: CASSPWAPNPPYEQYF. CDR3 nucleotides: TGTGCCAGCAGCCCGTGGGCGCCTAACCCTCCCTACGAGCAGTACTTC.

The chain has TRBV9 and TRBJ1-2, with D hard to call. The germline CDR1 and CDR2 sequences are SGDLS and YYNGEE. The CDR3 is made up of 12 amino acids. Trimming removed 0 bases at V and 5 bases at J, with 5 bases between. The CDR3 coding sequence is TGTGCCAGCAGCGTAGGGTGGTATGGCTACACCTTC. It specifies CASSVGWYGYTF.

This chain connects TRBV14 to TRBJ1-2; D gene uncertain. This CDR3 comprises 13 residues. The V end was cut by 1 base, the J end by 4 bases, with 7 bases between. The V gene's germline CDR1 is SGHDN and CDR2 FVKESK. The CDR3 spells CASSQVQFYGYTF. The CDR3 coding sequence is TGTGCCAGCAGCCAAGTTCAGTTCTATGGCTACACCTTC.

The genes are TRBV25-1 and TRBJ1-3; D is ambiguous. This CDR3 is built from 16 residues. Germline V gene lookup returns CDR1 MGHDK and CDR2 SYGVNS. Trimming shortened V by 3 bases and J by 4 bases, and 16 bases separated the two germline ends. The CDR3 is CASSDPLGRLGNTIYF. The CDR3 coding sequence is TGTGCCAGCAGTGATCCTTTAGGCAGGTTGGGAAACACCATATATTTT.

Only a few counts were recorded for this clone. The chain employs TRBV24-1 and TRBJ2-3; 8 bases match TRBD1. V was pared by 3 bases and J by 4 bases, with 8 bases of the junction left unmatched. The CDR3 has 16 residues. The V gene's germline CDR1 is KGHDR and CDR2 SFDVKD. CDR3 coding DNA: TGTGCCACCAGTGATCTTGGACAGGGTATTTCAGATACGCAGTATTTT. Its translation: CATSDLGQGISDTQYF.

DNA of the CDR3: TGCGCCAGCAGCTTGGTGGGTGGCGCAGATACGCAGTATTTT. Translated, it gives CASSLVGGADTQYF. The chain couples TRBV5-1 to TRBJ2-3; D gene uncertain. With 0 bases removed from V and 4 bases from J, the gap between germline ends came to 9 bases. This CDR3 comprises 14 residues. In germline, CDR1 is SGHRS, CDR2 YFSETQ.

The CDR3 DNA follows: TGTGCCAGCAGCCCACAAGGTGCGGGGGTTAGAAATGAGCAGTTCTTC. Residues: CASSPQGAGVRNEQFF. The rearrangement uses TRBV7-6 and TRBJ2-1, with 7 bases lining up with TRBD2. Trimming at V came to 5 bases and at J to 7 bases, leaving 14 bases not matched to a gene. The germline CDR1 and CDR2 sequences are SGHVS and FNYEAQ. The CDR3 spans 16 residues.

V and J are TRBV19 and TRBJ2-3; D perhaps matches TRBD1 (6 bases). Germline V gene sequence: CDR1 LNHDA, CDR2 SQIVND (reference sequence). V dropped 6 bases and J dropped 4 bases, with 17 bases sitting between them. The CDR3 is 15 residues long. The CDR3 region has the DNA TGTGCCAGTAGCCTAATGTCAGGGGCGGCAGATACGCAGTATTTT. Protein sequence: CASSLMSGAADTQYF. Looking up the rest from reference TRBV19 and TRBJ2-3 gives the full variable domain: DGGITQSPKYLFRKEGQNVTLSCEQNLNHDAMYWYRQDPGQGLRLIYYSQIVNDFQKGDIAEGYSVSREKKESFPLTVTSAQKNPTAFYLCASSLMSGAADTQYFGPGTRLTVL.

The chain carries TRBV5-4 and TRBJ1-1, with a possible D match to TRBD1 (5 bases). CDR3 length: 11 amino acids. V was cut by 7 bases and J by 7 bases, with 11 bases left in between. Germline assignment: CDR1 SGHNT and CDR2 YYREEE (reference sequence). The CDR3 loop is CASGGGVEAFF. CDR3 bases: TGTGCCAGCGGGGGGGGAGTTGAAGCTTTCTTT.

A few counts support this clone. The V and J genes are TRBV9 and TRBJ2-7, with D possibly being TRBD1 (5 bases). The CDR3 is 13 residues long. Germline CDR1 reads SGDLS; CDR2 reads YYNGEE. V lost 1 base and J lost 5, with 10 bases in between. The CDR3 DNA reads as TGTGCCAGCAGCGTACAGGGTACAAACGAGCAGTACTTC. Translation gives CASSVQGTNEQYF. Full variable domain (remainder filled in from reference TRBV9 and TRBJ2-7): DSGVTQTPKHLITATGQRVTLRCSPRSGDLSVYWYQQSLDQGLQFLIQYYNGEERAKGNILERFSAQQFPDLHSELNLSSLELGDSALYFCASSVQGTNEQYFGPGTRLTVT.

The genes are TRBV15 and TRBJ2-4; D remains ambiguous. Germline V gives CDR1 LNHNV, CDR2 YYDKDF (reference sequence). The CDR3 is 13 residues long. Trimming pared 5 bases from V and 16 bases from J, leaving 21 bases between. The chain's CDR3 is CATSAPKGGVTYF. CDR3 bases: TGTGCCACCAGCGCACCGAAGGGTGGAGTCACATACTTC. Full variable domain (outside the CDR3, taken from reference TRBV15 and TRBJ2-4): DAMVIQNPRYQVTQFGKPVTLSCSQTLNHNVMYWYQQKSSQAPKLLFHYYDKDFNNEADTPDNFQSRRPNTSFCFLDIRSPGLGDTAMYLCATSAPKGGVTYFGAGTRLSVL.

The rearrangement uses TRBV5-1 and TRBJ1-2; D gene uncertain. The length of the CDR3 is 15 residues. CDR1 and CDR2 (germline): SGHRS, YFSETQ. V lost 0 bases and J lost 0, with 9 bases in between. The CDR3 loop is CASSLDGSSNYGYTF. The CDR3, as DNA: TGCGCCAGCAGCTTGGATGGCAGTTCTAACTATGGCTACACCTTC.

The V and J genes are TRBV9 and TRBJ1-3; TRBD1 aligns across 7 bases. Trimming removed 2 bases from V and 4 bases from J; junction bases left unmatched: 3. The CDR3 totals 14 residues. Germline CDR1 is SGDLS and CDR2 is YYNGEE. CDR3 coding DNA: TGTGCCAGCAGCGTGGGAGGGGGCGGAAACACCATATATTTT. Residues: CASSVGGGGNTIYF. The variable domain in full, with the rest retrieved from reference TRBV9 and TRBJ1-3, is DSGVTQTPKHLITATGQRVTLRCSPRSGDLSVYWYQQSLDQGLQFLIQYYNGEERAKGNILERFSAQQFPDLHSELNLSSLELGDSALYFCASSVGGGGNTIYFGEGSWLTVV.

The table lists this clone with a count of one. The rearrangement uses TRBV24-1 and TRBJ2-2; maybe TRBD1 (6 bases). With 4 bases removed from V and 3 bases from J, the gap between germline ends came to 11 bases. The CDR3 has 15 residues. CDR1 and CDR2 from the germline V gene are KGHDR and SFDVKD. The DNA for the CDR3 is TGTGCCACCAGTGACTTGCGGACAGACACCGGGGAGCTGTTTTTT. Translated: CATSDLRTDTGELFF.

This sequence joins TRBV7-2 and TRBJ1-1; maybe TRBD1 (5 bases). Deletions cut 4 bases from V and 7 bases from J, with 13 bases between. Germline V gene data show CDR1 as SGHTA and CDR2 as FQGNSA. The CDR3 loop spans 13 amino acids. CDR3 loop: CASSYRQGGEAFF. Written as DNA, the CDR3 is TGTGCCAGCAGCTACCGGCAGGGCGGTGAAGCTTTCTTT.

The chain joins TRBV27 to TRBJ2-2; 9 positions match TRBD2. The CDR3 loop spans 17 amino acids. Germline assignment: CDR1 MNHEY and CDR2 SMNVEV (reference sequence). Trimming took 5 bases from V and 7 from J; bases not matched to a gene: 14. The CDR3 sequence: CASSPTSGWGWGGELFF. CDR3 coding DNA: TGTGCCAGCAGTCCCACTAGCGGGTGGGGTTGGGGCGGGGAGCTGTTTTTT.

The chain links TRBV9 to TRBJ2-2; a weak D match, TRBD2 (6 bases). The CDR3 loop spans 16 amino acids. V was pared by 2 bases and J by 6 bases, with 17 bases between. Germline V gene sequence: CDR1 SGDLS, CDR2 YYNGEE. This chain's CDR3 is CASSVNTGDLAGELFF. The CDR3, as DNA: TGTGCCAGCAGCGTGAACACGGGAGATCTGGCCGGGGAGCTGTTTTTT.